These T cell receptor beta chains were read from a single sample in a study of metastatic and nonmetastatic thyroid tumors. TCRdb re-processed the PCR reads through MiXCR. The sample contains some 23,000 clones, about an eighth of which appear only once. The sequenced sample was blood. All receptors come from a female donor with papillary thyroid cancer or a benign thyroid nodule (not recorded which). Some clones in this sample may be carry-over from other donors' samples. Both conserved end residues are part of each CDR3. Each record gives: clone size, D gene, J gene, V gene, CDR3 protein, CDR3 DNA. The D gene is left open where the match is weak. For some rows the clone size is stated as once, few or many, or as a class when expanded; others skip it.

clone size: NA; D gene: NA; J gene: TRBJ2-7; V gene: TRBV5-5; CDR3 protein: CASSLDPFSSYEQYF; CDR3 DNA: TGTGCCAGCAGCTTGGACCCATTTTCCTCCTACGAGCAGTACTTC
clone size: many; D gene: TRBD2; J gene: TRBJ2-7; V gene: TRBV9; CDR3 protein: CASSVGPGYGREDEQYF; CDR3 DNA: TGTGCCAGCAGCGTAGGACCCGGGTACGGGAGGGAGGACGAGCAGTACTTC
clone size: many; D gene: NA; J gene: TRBJ1-1; V gene: TRBV29-1; CDR3 protein: CSVGRQGAEAFF; CDR3 DNA: TGCAGCGTTGGTCGGCAGGGTGCTGAAGCTTTCTTT
clone size: few; D gene: TRBD2; J gene: TRBJ2-5; V gene: TRBV6-1; CDR3 protein: CTTLGLAAGGETQYF; CDR3 DNA: TGTACCACCCTGGGGTTAGCGGCGGGAGGAGAGACCCAGTACTTC
clone size: few; D gene: NA; J gene: TRBJ2-1; V gene: TRBV2; CDR3 protein: CATSGGSGQFF; CDR3 DNA: TGTGCCACCTCGGGCGGGTCTGGGCAGTTCTTC
clone size: many; D gene: NA; J gene: TRBJ2-7; V gene: TRBV18; CDR3 protein: CASSPKAGDLGEQYF; CDR3 DNA: TGTGCCAGCTCACCAAAGGCAGGGGATTTGGGCGAGCAGTACTTC
clone size: many; D gene: TRBD2; J gene: TRBJ2-1; V gene: TRBV12-3/TRBV12-4; CDR3 protein: CASSAGTSGRAGEQFF; CDR3 DNA: TGTGCCAGCAGTGCCGGGACTAGCGGGAGGGCCGGTGAGCAGTTCTTC
clone size: many; D gene: NA; J gene: TRBJ1-2; V gene: TRBV30; CDR3 protein: CAWSTLDDGYTF; CDR3 DNA: TGTGCCTGGAGTACCCTGGACGACGGCTACACCTTC
clone size: many; D gene: NA; J gene: TRBJ2-3; V gene: TRBV9; CDR3 protein: CASSVDPTSTDTQYF; CDR3 DNA: TGTGCCAGCAGCGTGGACCCCACTAGCACAGATACGCAGTATTTT
clone size: few; D gene: NA; J gene: TRBJ1-5; V gene: TRBV24-1; CDR3 protein: CATSDENSNQPQHF; CDR3 DNA: TGTGCCACCAGTGACGAGAATAGCAATCAGCCCCAGCATTTT
clone size: many; D gene: TRBD2; J gene: TRBJ2-7; V gene: TRBV30; CDR3 protein: CAWSVPDGVLADEQYF; CDR3 DNA: TGTGCCTGGAGTGTACCCGACGGTGTACTAGCGGACGAGCAGTACTTC
clone size: many; D gene: NA; J gene: TRBJ1-4; V gene: TRBV30; CDR3 protein: CAWNRVVNEKLFF; CDR3 DNA: TGTGCCTGGAACAGGGTGGTTAATGAAAAACTGTTTTTT
clone size: NA; D gene: NA; J gene: TRBJ1-2; V gene: TRBV6-2/TRBV6-3; CDR3 protein: CATRYSSLRHYYGYTF; CDR3 DNA: TGTGCCACCAGGTACTCATCCCTGCGGCACTACTATGGCTACACCTTC
clone size: many; D gene: TRBD2; J gene: TRBJ2-7; V gene: TRBV24-1; CDR3 protein: CTTSSSAGGSYEQYF; CDR3 DNA: TGTACCACCAGTAGTTCCGCGGGAGGGTCCTACGAGCAGTACTTC
clone size: many; D gene: NA; J gene: TRBJ2-1; V gene: TRBV28; CDR3 protein: CASSFEPKEGEQFF; CDR3 DNA: TGTGCCAGCAGTTTCGAACCGAAGGAAGGTGAGCAGTTCTTC
clone size: NA; D gene: NA; J gene: TRBJ1-3; V gene: TRBV7-2; CDR3 protein: CASSLEYGNTIYF; CDR3 DNA: TGTGCCAGCAGCTTAGAGTATGGAAACACCATATATTTT
clone size: few; D gene: NA; J gene: TRBJ2-7; V gene: TRBV6-5; CDR3 protein: CASSSYPHGVVYEQYF; CDR3 DNA: TGTGCCAGCAGTTCTTATCCACATGGGGTTGTGTACGAGCAGTACTTC
clone size: many; D gene: NA; J gene: TRBJ2-3; V gene: TRBV18; CDR3 protein: CASSPKMGDDTQYF; CDR3 DNA: TGTGCCAGCTCACCAAAGATGGGTGACGATACGCAGTATTTT
clone size: NA; D gene: TRBD2; J gene: TRBJ2-1; V gene: TRBV11-1; CDR3 protein: CASSLRASGINEQFF; CDR3 DNA: TGTGCCAGCAGCCTAAGGGCTAGCGGTATAAATGAGCAGTTCTTC
clone size: NA; D gene: NA; J gene: TRBJ2-2; V gene: TRBV4-3; CDR3 protein: CASSQYAGELFF; CDR3 DNA: TGCGCCAGCAGCCAATACGCCGGGGAGCTGTTTTTT
clone size: many; D gene: NA; J gene: TRBJ2-7; V gene: TRBV30; CDR3 protein: CACSSQDPYEQYF; CDR3 DNA: TGTGCCTGTTCCTCCCAGGACCCCTACGAGCAGTACTTC
clone size: many; D gene: NA; J gene: TRBJ2-3; V gene: TRBV5-4; CDR3 protein: CASSSEPPRVVTDTQYF; CDR3 DNA: TGTGCCAGCAGCTCTGAACCGCCCAGGGTGGTAACAGATACGCAGTATTTT
clone size: many; D gene: NA; J gene: TRBJ2-5; V gene: TRBV9; CDR3 protein: CASSVEANLQETQYF; CDR3 DNA: TGTGCCAGCAGCGTTGAGGCGAATTTGCAAGAGACCCAGTACTTC
clone size: many; D gene: NA; J gene: TRBJ2-5; V gene: TRBV11-2; CDR3 protein: CASSLVTARQETQYF; CDR3 DNA: TGTGCCAGCAGCTTAGTAACAGCCCGACAAGAGACCCAGTACTTC
clone size: NA; D gene: TRBD1; J gene: TRBJ2-7; V gene: TRBV15; CDR3 protein: CAASHSPGQGYEQYF; CDR3 DNA: TGTGCCGCCAGCCACTCCCCGGGACAGGGGTACGAGCAGTACTTC
clone size: many; D gene: NA; J gene: TRBJ1-5; V gene: TRBV19; CDR3 protein: CASNTFLDRVNQPQHF; CDR3 DNA: TGTGCCAGTAATACCTTCTTGGACAGAGTAAATCAGCCCCAGCATTTT
clone size: many; D gene: TRBD1; J gene: TRBJ1-6; V gene: TRBV7-3; CDR3 protein: CASSLSGGGGSPLHF; CDR3 DNA: TGTGCCAGCAGCTTATCAGGGGGTGGAGGTTCACCCCTCCACTTT
clone size: few; D gene: NA; J gene: TRBJ1-4; V gene: TRBV11-2; CDR3 protein: CASSLGIEKLFF; CDR3 DNA: TGTGCCAGCAGCTTAGGTATCGAAAAACTGTTTTTT
clone size: many; D gene: TRBD1; J gene: TRBJ2-5; V gene: TRBV3-1; CDR3 protein: CASSQPGQGKETQYF; CDR3 DNA: TGTGCCAGCAGCCAACCGGGACAGGGTAAAGAGACCCAGTACTTC
clone size: many; D gene: NA; J gene: TRBJ2-1; V gene: TRBV4-1; CDR3 protein: CASSQALGNYNEQFF; CDR3 DNA: TGCGCCAGCAGCCAAGCCTTGGGCAATTACAATGAGCAGTTCTTC
clone size: few; D gene: TRBD1; J gene: TRBJ1-2; V gene: TRBV27; CDR3 protein: CASSKRTGDYGYTF; CDR3 DNA: TGTGCCAGCAGCAAAAGGACAGGAGACTATGGCTACACCTTC
clone size: few; D gene: NA; J gene: TRBJ2-1; V gene: TRBV12-3/TRBV12-4; CDR3 protein: CASSSRGRARIGVNEQLF; CDR3 DNA: TGTGCCAGCAGTTCCCGTGGCAGGGCTCGTATTGGTGTGAATGAGCAGCTCTTC
clone size: NA; D gene: NA; J gene: TRBJ2-7; V gene: TRBV5-1; CDR3 protein: CASSLPIGQSSYEQYF; CDR3 DNA: TGCGCCAGCAGCTTGCCGATCGGACAGTCCTCCTACGAGCAGTACTTC
clone size: many; D gene: NA; J gene: TRBJ1-3; V gene: TRBV6-2/TRBV6-3; CDR3 protein: CASRYQDSLSGNTIYF; CDR3 DNA: TGTGCCAGCAGATATCAGGACAGTCTCTCTGGAAACACCATATATTTT
clone size: NA; D gene: NA; J gene: TRBJ2-1; V gene: TRBV19; CDR3 protein: CASDHGGRSNEQFF; CDR3 DNA: TGTGCCAGTGACCATGGGGGACGGTCCAATGAGCAGTTCTTC
clone size: many; D gene: NA; J gene: TRBJ1-4; V gene: TRBV6-1; CDR3 protein: CASSDSEGAELFF; CDR3 DNA: TGTGCCAGCAGTGACTCTGAAGGAGCAGAGCTGTTTTTT
clone size: many; D gene: TRBD1; J gene: TRBJ2-3; V gene: TRBV12-3/TRBV12-4; CDR3 protein: CASSQGQIVTDTQYF; CDR3 DNA: TGTGCCAGCAGTCAGGGACAGATCGTCACAGATACGCAGTATTTT
clone size: many; D gene: TRBD2; J gene: TRBJ2-7; V gene: TRBV2; CDR3 protein: CASSSGRAYEQYF; CDR3 DNA: TGTGCCAGCAGTAGCGGGAGGGCCTACGAGCAGTACTTC
clone size: many; D gene: TRBD1; J gene: TRBJ2-1; V gene: TRBV18; CDR3 protein: CASYRGEEQFF; CDR3 DNA: TGTGCCAGCTACAGGGGCGAGGAGCAGTTCTTC
clone size: NA; D gene: TRBD1; J gene: TRBJ1-6; V gene: TRBV6-1; CDR3 protein: CASSRDRLNSPLHF; CDR3 DNA: TGTGCCAGCAGCCGGGACAGGTTGAATTCACCCCTCCACTTT
clone size: NA; D gene: NA; J gene: TRBJ2-7; V gene: TRBV18; CDR3 protein: CASSPPRVHEQYF; CDR3 DNA: TGTGCCAGCTCACCACCCAGGGTCCACGAGCAGTACTTC
clone size: few; D gene: NA; J gene: TRBJ1-2; V gene: TRBV15; CDR3 protein: CATSGRVRGYTF; CDR3 DNA: TGTGCCACCAGCGGCAGGGTTCGTGGCTACACCTTC
clone size: many; D gene: NA; J gene: TRBJ1-5; V gene: TRBV6-1; CDR3 protein: CASRLTSLQPQHF; CDR3 DNA: TGTGCCAGCAGACTAACATCTCTCCAGCCCCAGCATTTT
clone size: many; D gene: TRBD1; J gene: TRBJ1-1; V gene: TRBV20-1; CDR3 protein: CSARPGTAKSTEAFF; CDR3 DNA: TGCAGTGCTAGACCCGGGACAGCCAAGAGCACTGAAGCTTTCTTT
clone size: once; D gene: NA; J gene: TRBJ1-5; V gene: TRBV20-1; CDR3 protein: CSARSLAGINQPQHF; CDR3 DNA: TGCAGTGCTAGGAGTTTGGCAGGAATCAATCAGCCCCAGCATTTT
clone size: many; D gene: TRBD1; J gene: TRBJ2-7; V gene: TRBV5-4; CDR3 protein: CASSRDRTYEQYF; CDR3 DNA: TGTGCCAGCAGCCGGGACAGGACCTACGAGCAGTACTTC
clone size: many; D gene: NA; J gene: TRBJ2-5; V gene: TRBV11-2; CDR3 protein: CASSIGGATQYF; CDR3 DNA: TGTGCCAGCAGCATTGGGGGAGCGACCCAGTACTTC
clone size: NA; D gene: TRBD1; J gene: TRBJ1-2; V gene: TRBV6-6; CDR3 protein: CASSGYQGATNYGYTF; CDR3 DNA: TGTGCCAGCAGTGGATATCAGGGGGCAACTAACTATGGCTACACCTTC
clone size: once; D gene: NA; J gene: TRBJ1-6; V gene: TRBV9; CDR3 protein: CASSLPGTKDSPLHF; CDR3 DNA: TGTGCCAGCAGCCTCCCCGGGACAAAGGATTCACCCCTCCACTTT
clone size: many; D gene: TRBD1; J gene: TRBJ2-3; V gene: TRBV10-2; CDR3 protein: CASSRDRVSDTQYF; CDR3 DNA: TGCGCCAGCTCCCGGGACAGGGTTTCAGATACGCAGTATTTT
clone size: medium-sized; D gene: NA; J gene: TRBJ2-3; V gene: TRBV6-2/TRBV6-3; CDR3 protein: CASSYSTSSTDTQYF; CDR3 DNA: TGTGCCAGCAGTTACTCGACGTCTAGCACAGATACGCAGTATTTT
clone size: few; D gene: TRBD2; J gene: TRBJ2-3; V gene: TRBV27; CDR3 protein: CASSPSVSGSSDTQYF; CDR3 DNA: TGTGCCAGCAGTCCCTCGGTTAGCGGGAGTTCAGATACGCAGTATTTT
clone size: many; D gene: NA; J gene: TRBJ2-7; V gene: TRBV12-3/TRBV12-4; CDR3 protein: CASIPTRPLPYEQYF; CDR3 DNA: TGTGCCAGCATTCCTACCCGCCCTCTCCCCTACGAGCAGTACTTC
clone size: many; D gene: NA; J gene: TRBJ2-1; V gene: TRBV6-1; CDR3 protein: CASSPNGVTYNEQFF; CDR3 DNA: TGTGCCAGCAGCCCCAACGGGGTGACCTACAATGAGCAGTTCTTC
clone size: many; D gene: TRBD1; J gene: TRBJ1-2; V gene: TRBV20-1; CDR3 protein: CSARAGQGEGYTF; CDR3 DNA: TGCAGTGCTAGAGCTGGACAGGGGGAAGGCTACACCTTC
clone size: many; D gene: TRBD1; J gene: TRBJ1-2; V gene: TRBV6-1; CDR3 protein: CASSEGQGAGYGYTF; CDR3 DNA: TGTGCCAGCAGTGAAGGACAGGGGGCCGGCTATGGCTACACCTTC
clone size: many; D gene: TRBD1; J gene: TRBJ1-4; V gene: TRBV30; CDR3 protein: CASGTGFEKLFF; CDR3 DNA: TGTGCCTCCGGGACAGGGTTTGAAAAACTGTTTTTT